The rows below give T cell receptor beta chains drawn from one sample of a study of blood T cell repertoires in COVID-19. Data came from immunoSEQ multiplex PCR; TCRdb stores just in-frame clones and leaves some out. Here the sample spans about 380,000 clones, around 87% being singletons. Sequenced input: PBMCs or T cells enriched from blood (not recorded which). These receptors came from a young man who had recovered from COVID-19. The conserved cysteine and the conserved F or W are not part of the CDR3 here. D genes are given only for firm matches.

v_call d_call cdr3_aa
TRBV6-5 - ASSYSSFSYEQY
TRBV7-9 - ASSFGGHRNTEAF
TRBV27 TRBD1 ASSPRGQAYEQY
TRBV3-1/TRBV3-2 - ASSRGPWGGYT
TRBV7-2 - ASSLSIIGKLF
TRBV11-2 TRBD2 AVPGRGGGADTQY
TRBV28 - ASSGAKSEQY
TRBV7-2 TRBD1 ASSLTTGVSTYQPQH
TRBV30 - AWSVLRQSYEQY
TRBV29-1 TRBD1 SVEKGGSDTQY
TRBV10-2 - ASSDYDEQY
TRBV6-1 - ASSERSTKGAGELF
TRBV4-3 - ASSQDQGQGNYGYT
TRBV3-1/TRBV3-2 - ASSHLPTGELF
TRBV6-5 - ASSYSGDQPQH
TRBV7-6 - ASSLQSTGELF
TRBV6-5 TRBD1 ASSYFTGEETQY
TRBV18 TRBD2 ASSPTSGGYGDTQY
TRBV10-3 - AISESFTSSYEQY
TRBV2 TRBD1 ASLRDRDAGYT
TRBV19 - ASSIVGGRSNQPQH
TRBV5-1 TRBD2 ASSQLAGEKETQY
TRBV5-1 - ASSLAPGIAEAF
TRBV30 - AWNRAGNTIY
TRBV7-9 - ASSLATQATEAF
TRBV4-2 - ASSQTDAGANVLT
TRBV9 - ASSPLGQSTDTQY
TRBV10-3 - AIRSVGDTEAF
TRBV2 - ASSQGQEYGYT
TRBV6-1 - ASSENGTPGWAF
TRBV5-1 - ASSFGDIELYGYT
TRBV4-2 TRBD2 ASSQITSGGYQETQY
TRBV5-1 TRBD1 ASSLAPTGGNEKLF
TRBV5-1 TRBD2 ASSLEGSGGYSTDTQY